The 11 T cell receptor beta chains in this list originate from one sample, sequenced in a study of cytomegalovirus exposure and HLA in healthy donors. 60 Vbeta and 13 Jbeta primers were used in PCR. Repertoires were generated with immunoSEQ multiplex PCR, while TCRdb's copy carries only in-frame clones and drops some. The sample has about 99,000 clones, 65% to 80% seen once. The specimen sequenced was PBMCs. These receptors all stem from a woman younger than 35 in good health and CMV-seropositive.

The DNA of the CDR3 is TGTGCCAGCAGCTTAGTGCCGACTCCCTACGAGCAGTACTTC. This codes for CASSLVPTPYEQYF. The J gene is TRBJ2-7, the V gene TRBV7-2; no clear D. Trimming pared 1 base from V and 2 bases from J, leaving 9 bases between. This CDR3 spans 14 amino acids. Germline V lookup: CDR1 SGHTA, CDR2 FQGNSA.

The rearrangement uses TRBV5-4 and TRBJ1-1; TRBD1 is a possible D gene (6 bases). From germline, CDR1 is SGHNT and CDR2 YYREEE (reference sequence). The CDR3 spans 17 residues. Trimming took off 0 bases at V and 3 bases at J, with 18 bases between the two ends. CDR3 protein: CASSLGSQGQPYTEAFF. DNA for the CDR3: TGTGCCAGCAGCTTGGGGTCGCAAGGACAGCCCTACACTGAAGCTTTCTTT. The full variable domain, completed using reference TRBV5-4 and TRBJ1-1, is ETGVTQSPTHLIKTRGQQVTLRCSSQSGHNTVSWYQQALGQGPQFIFQYYREEENGRGNFPPRFSGLQFPNYSSELNVNALELDDSALYLCASSLGSQGQPYTEAFFGQGTRLTVV.

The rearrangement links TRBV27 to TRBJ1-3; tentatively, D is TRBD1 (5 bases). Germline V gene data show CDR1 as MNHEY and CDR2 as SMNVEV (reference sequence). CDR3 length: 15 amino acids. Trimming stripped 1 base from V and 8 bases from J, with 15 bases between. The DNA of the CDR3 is TGTGCCAGCAGTTTATGGGGGGGAAGGATAGACACCATATATTTT. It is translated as CASSLWGGRIDTIYF.

In DNA, the CDR3 is TGTGCCAGCAGCTTAGTCCCAGCGGGAGCTAATGAGCAGTTCTTC. It translates to CASSLVPAGANEQFF. This chain joins TRBV11-2 and TRBJ2-1; 8 bases fit TRBD2. Trimming at V came to 1 base and at J to 7 bases, leaving 6 bases not matched to a gene. CDR1 and CDR2 from the germline V gene are SGHAT and FQNNGV. This CDR3 has 15 residues.

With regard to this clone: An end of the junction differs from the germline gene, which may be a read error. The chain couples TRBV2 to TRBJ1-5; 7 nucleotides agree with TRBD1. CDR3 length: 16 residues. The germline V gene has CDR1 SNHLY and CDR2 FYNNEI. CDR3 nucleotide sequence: TGTGCCAGCAGTGGCCCAGGGGGGTCACGCAATCGGCCCCAGCATTTT. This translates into CASSGPGGSRNRPQHF.

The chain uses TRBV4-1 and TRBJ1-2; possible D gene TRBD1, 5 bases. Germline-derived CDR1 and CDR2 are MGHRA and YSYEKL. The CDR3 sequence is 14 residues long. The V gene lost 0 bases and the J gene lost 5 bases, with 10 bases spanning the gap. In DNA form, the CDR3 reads TGCGCCAGCAGCCAAGAGGCAGGGCGGTATGGCTACACCTTC. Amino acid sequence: CASSQEAGRYGYTF.

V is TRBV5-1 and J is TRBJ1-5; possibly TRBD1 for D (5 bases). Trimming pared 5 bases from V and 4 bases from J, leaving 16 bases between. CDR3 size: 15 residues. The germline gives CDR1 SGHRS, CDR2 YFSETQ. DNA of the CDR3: TGCGCCAGCAGGTCTGACAGCCTTTCGAATCAGCCCCAGCATTTT. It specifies CASRSDSLSNQPQHF. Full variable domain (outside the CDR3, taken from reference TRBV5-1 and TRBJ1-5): KAGVTQTPRYLIKTRGQQVTLSCSPISGHRSVSWYQQTPGQGLQFLFEYFSETQRNKGNFPGRFSGRQFSNSRSEMNVSTLELGDSALYLCASRSDSLSNQPQHFGDGTRLSIL.

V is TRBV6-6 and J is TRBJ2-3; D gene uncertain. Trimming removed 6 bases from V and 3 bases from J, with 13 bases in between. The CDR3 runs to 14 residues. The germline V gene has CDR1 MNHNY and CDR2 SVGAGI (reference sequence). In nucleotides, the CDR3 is TGTGCCAGCAGAAATTACCGGAGTACAGATACGCAGTATTTT. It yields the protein CASRNYRSTDTQYF.

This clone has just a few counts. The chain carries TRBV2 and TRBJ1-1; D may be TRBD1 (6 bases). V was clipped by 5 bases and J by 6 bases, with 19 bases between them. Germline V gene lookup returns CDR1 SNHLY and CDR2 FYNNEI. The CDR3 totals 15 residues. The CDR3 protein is CASSPGTQDLAEAFF. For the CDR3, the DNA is TGTGCCAGCAGTCCCGGGACACAAGACTTAGCTGAAGCTTTCTTT.

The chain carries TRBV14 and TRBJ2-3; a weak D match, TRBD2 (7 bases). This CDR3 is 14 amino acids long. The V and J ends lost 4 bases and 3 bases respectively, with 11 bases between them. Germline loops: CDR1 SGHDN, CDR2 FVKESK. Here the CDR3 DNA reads TGTGCCAGCAGCCCCGCGGGGGCAACAGATACGCAGTATTTT. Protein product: CASSPAGATDTQYF. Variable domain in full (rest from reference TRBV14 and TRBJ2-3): EAGVTQFPSHSVIEKGQTVTLRCDPISGHDNLYWYRRVMGKEIKFLLHFVKESKQDESGMPNNRFLAERTGGTYSTLKVQPAELEDSGVYFCASSPAGATDTQYFGPGTRLTVL.

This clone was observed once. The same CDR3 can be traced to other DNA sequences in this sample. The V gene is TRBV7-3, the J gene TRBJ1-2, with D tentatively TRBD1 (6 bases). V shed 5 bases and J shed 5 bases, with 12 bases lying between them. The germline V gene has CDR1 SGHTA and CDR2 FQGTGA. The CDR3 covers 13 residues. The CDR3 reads CASSPGQGYGYTF. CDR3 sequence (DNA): TGTGCCAGCAGCCCGGGCCAGGGGTATGGCTACACCTTC.